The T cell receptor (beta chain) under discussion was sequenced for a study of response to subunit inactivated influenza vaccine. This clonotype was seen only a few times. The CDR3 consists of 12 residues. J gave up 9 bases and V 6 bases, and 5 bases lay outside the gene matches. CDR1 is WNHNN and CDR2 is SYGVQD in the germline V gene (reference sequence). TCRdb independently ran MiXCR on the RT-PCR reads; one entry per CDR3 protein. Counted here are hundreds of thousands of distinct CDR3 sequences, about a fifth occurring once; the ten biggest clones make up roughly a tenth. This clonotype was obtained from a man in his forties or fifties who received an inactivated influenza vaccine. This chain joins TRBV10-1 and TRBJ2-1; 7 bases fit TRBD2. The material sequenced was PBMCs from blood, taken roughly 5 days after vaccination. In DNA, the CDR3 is TGCGCCAGCAGCAAAGGGGAGGGTGAGCAGTTCTTC. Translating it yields CASSKGEGEQFF.